This entry lists 5 T cell receptor beta chains sequenced from one sample in a study of cytomegalovirus exposure and HLA in healthy donors. PCR amplification relied on 60 Vbeta primers (plus 13 Jbeta primers). TCRdb keeps only in-frame clones here, not all; method: immunoSEQ multiplex PCR. The table lists over 150,000 clones, around 79% of them singletons. The sequenced sample was PBMCs. The source of these receptors is a man younger than 40 in good health and CMV-seropositive.

The rearrangement links TRBV6-1 to TRBJ1-4; D unresolved. Germline V gene data show CDR1 as MNHNS and CDR2 as SASEGT. This CDR3 region has 12 residues. V lost 2 bases and J 8 bases, leaving 6 bases between the germline ends. In DNA form, the CDR3 reads TGTGCCAGCAGTGAAATCTTCGAAAAACTGTTTTTT. Amino acid sequence: CASSEIFEKLFF.

This clone appeared a few times. The chain is built from TRBV6-5 and TRBJ1-2; D gene ambiguous. Trimming shortened V by 7 bases and J by 0 bases, and 15 bases separated the two germline ends. CDR3 length equals 15 residues. Per germline, CDR1 MNHEY and CDR2 SVGAGI. The CDR3 reads CASTLSRTANYGYTF. The CDR3 DNA is TGTGCCAGCACCCTGAGCAGAACAGCTAACTATGGCTACACCTTC.

In this sample, this clone turned up a few times. V and J are TRBV2 and TRBJ2-1; weak D call: TRBD1 (5 bases). CDR3 length: 13 residues. Germline CDR1 reads SNHLY; CDR2 reads FYNNEI. V was trimmed by 2 bases and J by 8 bases, leaving 10 bases between them. As DNA, the CDR3 is TGTGCCAGCAGTGAATTAGGGGAATATGAGCAGTTCTTC. Amino acids: CASSELGEYEQFF.

V is TRBV6-4 and J is TRBJ2-2; 10 nucleotides agree with TRBD2. CDR1 and CDR2 (germline): MRHNA, SNTAGT. With V trimmed by 1 base and J by 7 bases, 3 bases remained unmatched. The CDR3 consists of 15 residues. The CDR3: CASSDWTSGDGELFF. CDR3 coding DNA: TGTGCCAGCAGTGACTGGACTAGCGGAGACGGGGAGCTGTTTTTT.

The rearrangement uses TRBV6-4 and TRBJ2-5; unclear D gene. Germline CDR1 reads MRHNA; CDR2 reads SNTAGT. V lost 3 bases to trimming and J lost 5 bases, with 10 bases between them. There are 13 residues in the CDR3. The CDR3 DNA is TGTGCCAGCAGTGAAGCTAGTGGCGAGACCCAGTACTTC. Translation: CASSEASGETQYF.